Listed here is a single TCR beta chain. Its antigen remains unknown. Possible read error: a much larger clone is one base away. Genomic DNA constituted the template upon which TCR beta VDJ and CDR3 profiling was performed. Each CDR3 protein is one row after TCRdb ran MiXCR on the reads. In the table there are hundreds of thousands of distinct CDR3 sequences, about two thirds of which are singletons. This record belongs to a study of CD8+CD57+ T cells in acquired aplastic anemia. Whole-study context: Sorted CD4+ and CD8+ cells gave a mean 3.2 ug DNA, range 0.2 to 27.4 ug. On average, healthy donors gave about 10.8 million reads for CD4+ cells.

Study observations and caveats: In common between the patients and the controls were approximately 30 CD8+ CDR3 sequences. No significant patient-versus-control difference appeared in CD8+ Simpson's diversity.

The CDR3 runs to 13 residues. CDR1 and CDR2 (germline): SGHAT, FQNNGV. The V gene end was trimmed by 4 bases and the J gene end by 10 bases; junction bases not matched to a gene: 7. Sequencing used sorted CD4+, CD8+, or CD8+CD57+ T cells (not recorded which) from PBMCs. This clonotype was obtained from a human donor in good health, serving as a control. The chain recombines TRBV11-2 with TRBJ2-3; 8 bases match TRBD2. CDR3 amino acids: CASSSGTSYPQYF. The DNA for the CDR3 is TGTGCCAGCAGCTCGGGGACTAGTTACCCGCAGTATTTT. The full variable domain, rest sourced from reference TRBV11-2 and TRBJ2-3, is EAGVAQSPRYKIIEKRQSVAFWCNPISGHATLYWYQQILGQGPKLLIQFQNNGVVDDSQLPKDRFSAERLKGVDSTLKIQPAKLEDSAVYLCASSSGTSYPQYFGPGTRLTVL.